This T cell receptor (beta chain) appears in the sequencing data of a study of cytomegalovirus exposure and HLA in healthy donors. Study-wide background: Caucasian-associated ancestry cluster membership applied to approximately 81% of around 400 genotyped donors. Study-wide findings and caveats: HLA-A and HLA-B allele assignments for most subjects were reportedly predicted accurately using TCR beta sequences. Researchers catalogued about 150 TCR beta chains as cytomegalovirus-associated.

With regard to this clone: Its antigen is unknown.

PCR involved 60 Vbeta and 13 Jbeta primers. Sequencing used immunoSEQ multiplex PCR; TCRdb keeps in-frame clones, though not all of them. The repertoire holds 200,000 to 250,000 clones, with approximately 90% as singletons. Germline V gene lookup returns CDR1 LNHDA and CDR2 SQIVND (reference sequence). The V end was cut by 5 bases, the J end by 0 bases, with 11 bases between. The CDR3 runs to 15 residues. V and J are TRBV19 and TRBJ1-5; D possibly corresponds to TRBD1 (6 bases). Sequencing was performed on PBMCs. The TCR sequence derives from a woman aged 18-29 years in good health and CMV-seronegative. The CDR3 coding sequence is TGTGCCAGTAGTCCGGACAGTTATAGCAATCAGCCCCAGCATTTT. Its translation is CASSPDSYSNQPQHF.